These T cell receptor beta chains were read from a single sample in a study of blood T cell repertoires in COVID-19. Profiling relied on immunoSEQ multiplex PCR, and the TCRdb table lists in-frame clones only, not all of them. The repertoire holds hundreds of thousands of clones, with around 86% as singletons. Sequencing used peripheral blood. The receptors here all came from a woman under 40 with active or convalescent COVID-19. The CDR3 runs from the conserved cysteine through the conserved F or W. The order of the fields is J gene, D gene, V gene, CDR3 protein, CDR3 DNA. D genes are given only for firm matches.

TRBJ1-5	-	TRBV5-7	CASSWAEGPMNQPQHF	TGTGCCAGCAGCTGGGCGGAGGGGCCAATGAATCAGCCCCAGCATTTT
TRBJ2-7	TRBD2	TRBV15	CATSRDSLAGDVRQYF	TGTGCCACCAGCAGAGATTCCCTAGCGGGTGACGTTCGGCAGTACTTC
TRBJ1-1	-	TRBV5-1	CASSSAQGRNTEAFF	TGCGCCAGCAGCTCGGCCCAGGGGAGGAACACTGAAGCTTTCTTT
TRBJ2-7	-	TRBV6-1	CASSEIGGGLEQYF	TGTGCCAGCAGTGAAATCGGTGGGGGCCTCGAGCAGTACTTC
TRBJ1-4	-	TRBV5-1	CASSLAGQQNEKLFF	TGCGCCAGCAGCTTGGCTGGACAGCAGAATGAAAAACTGTTTTTT
TRBJ1-4	TRBD1	TRBV18	CASSPSGTGREKLFF	TGTGCCAGCTCACCCTCCGGGACAGGGCGTGAAAAACTGTTTTTT
TRBJ2-5	-	TRBV5-1	CASRGNSEETQYF	TGCGCCAGCAGAGGTAATAGCGAAGAGACCCAGTACTTC
TRBJ1-1	TRBD1	TRBV3-1/TRBV3-2	CASSPTGTDFIVEAFF	TGTGCCAGCAGCCCTACAGGGACAGACTTCATTGTTGAAGCTTTCTTT
TRBJ1-1	-	TRBV6-5	CASSYLRGEAFF	TGTGCCAGCAGTTACTTAAGGGGTGAAGCTTTCTTT
TRBJ2-3	TRBD1	TRBV19	CASRKTRQGPPYTDTQYF	TGTGCCAGTAGGAAAACCCGACAGGGCCCACCTTACACAGATACGCAGTATTTT
TRBJ1-5	-	TRBV6-5	CASSYVPGGNQPQHF	TGTGCCAGCAGTTACGTCCCAGGGGGCAATCAGCCCCAGCATTTT
TRBJ2-7	-	TRBV12-3/TRBV12-4	CASSLAGHEQYF	TGTGCCAGCAGCCTCGCGGGCCACGAGCAGTACTTC
TRBJ1-2	TRBD1	TRBV7-9	CASTQPDRAFGYTF	TGTGCCAGCACGCAACCGGACAGGGCATTTGGCTACACCTTC
TRBJ1-1	-	TRBV12-3/TRBV12-4	CASSPGNTEAFF	TGTGCCAGCAGTCCAGGGAACACTGAAGCTTTCTTT
TRBJ2-2	TRBD2	TRBV15	CATSRLLAGGIVTGELFF	TGTGCCACCAGCAGGTTACTAGCGGGAGGGATAGTCACCGGGGAGCTGTTTTTT
TRBJ2-1	-	TRBV5-4	CASSRELGSYNEQFF	TGTGCCAGCAGCCGGGAGTTGGGCTCCTACAATGAGCAGTTCTTC
TRBJ2-1	TRBD2	TRBV7-2	CASSSPGLAANPEIYEQFF	TGTGCCAGCAGCTCACCGGGACTAGCGGCCAACCCGGAGATCTATGAGCAGTTCTTC